This TCR beta chain was retrieved from a study of OX40 agonist ivuxolimab in advanced cancers. Repertoires were generated with immunoSEQ multiplex PCR, while TCRdb's copy carries only in-frame clones and drops some. The sample includes around 56,000 clones, roughly 77% of them seen just once. Germline V gene data show CDR1 as SGHRS and CDR2 as YFSETQ. Trimming shortened V by 0 bases and J by 4 bases, and 4 bases separated the two germline ends. The CDR3 is 13 residues long. This receptor was obtained from an adult with an advanced solid tumor such as melanoma, head and neck, liver or kidney cancer. The specimen comprised CD4+ or CD8+ T cells sorted from blood, sampled in a trial of the OX40 agonist ivuxolimab. The chain employs TRBV5-1 and TRBJ2-2; D remains ambiguous. The CDR3 is CASSLVATGELFF. The CDR3 DNA is TGCGCCAGCAGCTTGGTAGCCACCGGGGAGCTGTTTTTT.